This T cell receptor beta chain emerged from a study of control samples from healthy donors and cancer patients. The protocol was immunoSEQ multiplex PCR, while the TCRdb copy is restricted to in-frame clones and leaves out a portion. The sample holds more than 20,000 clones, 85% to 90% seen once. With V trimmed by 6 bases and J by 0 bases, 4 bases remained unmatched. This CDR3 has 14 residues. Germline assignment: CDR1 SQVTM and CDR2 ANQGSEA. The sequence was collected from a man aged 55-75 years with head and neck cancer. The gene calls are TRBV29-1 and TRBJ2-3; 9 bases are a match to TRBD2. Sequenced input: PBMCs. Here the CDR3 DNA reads TGCAGCGTAAGACTAGCGGTCAGCACAGATACGCAGTATTTT. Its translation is CSVRLAVSTDTQYF.